The sequence of this TCR beta chain was determined in a study of T-cell memory formation after mild COVID-19. Study information: In these data, TCR clusters were largely donor specific.

As regards this clonotype: Its antigen is currently unknown.

V lost 2 bases and J lost 3, with 10 bases in between. This CDR3 has 14 residues. The germline CDR1 and CDR2 sequences are MNHEY and SVGEGT. Findings and limits, study-wide: Later expanders leaned CD4+, whereas clones that contracted between day 15 and 85 were balanced CD4/CD8. Mainly CM and EM harbored the contracting CD4+ clones; mainly EMRA harbored the CD8+ ones. Confirmation of SARS-CoV-2 specificity was lacking for second-wave clones peaking day 37.

A single record per CDR3 protein comes from TCRdb applying MiXCR to the 5' RACE reads. This sample has 350,000 to 450,000 distinct CDR3 sequences, with over 15% found just once. The sample comprised PBMCs or a T cell subset sorted from them (not recorded which). This sequence joins TRBV6-2 or TRBV6-3 and TRBJ1-1, with D tentatively TRBD1 (5 bases). This receptor was taken from an adult woman who had mild COVID-19 (a few samples of this study predate the infection). Cell type and time point are not known. The CDR3 nucleotides are TGTGCCAGCAGTTACAGGGGAGCGGACACTGAAGCTTTCTTT. Its protein is CASSYRGADTEAFF.